Sequencing of this T cell receptor (beta chain) was carried out in a study of T cell changes during pregnancy in multiple sclerosis. Measured with immunoSEQ multiplex PCR; TCRdb has only the in-frame clones, and not every one. Of more than 95,000 clones in the sample, roughly nine tenths are singletons; the top ten hold 0.75% to 0.95%. CDR1 is MDHEN, CDR2 SYDVKM, per germline. The CDR3 is 20 amino acids. With V trimmed by 5 bases and J by 2 bases, 18 bases remained unmatched. Sequencing was performed on peripheral blood, taken after pregnancy. The source of this sequence is a female donor with multiple sclerosis, enrolled in a pregnancy study. The V call is TRBV28, the J call TRBJ2-3, with 11 bases aligning to TRBD2. This CDR3 is CASSPPPGTSGPQITDTQYF. The CDR3 DNA follows: TGTGCCAGCAGTCCCCCGCCCGGGACTAGCGGACCACAAATCACAGATACGCAGTATTTT.